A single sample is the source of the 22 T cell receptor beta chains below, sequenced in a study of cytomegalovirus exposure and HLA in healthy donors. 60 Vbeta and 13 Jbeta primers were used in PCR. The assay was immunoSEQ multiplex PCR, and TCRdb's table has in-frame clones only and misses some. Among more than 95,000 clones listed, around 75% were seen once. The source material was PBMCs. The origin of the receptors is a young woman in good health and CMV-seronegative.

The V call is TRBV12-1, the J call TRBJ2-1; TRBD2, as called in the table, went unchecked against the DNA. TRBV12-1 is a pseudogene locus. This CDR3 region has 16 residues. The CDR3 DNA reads TGTGCCAGCAGCTTTGACGGGGGGGCCTCCTACAATGAGCAGTTCTTC. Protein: CASSFDGGASYNEQFF.

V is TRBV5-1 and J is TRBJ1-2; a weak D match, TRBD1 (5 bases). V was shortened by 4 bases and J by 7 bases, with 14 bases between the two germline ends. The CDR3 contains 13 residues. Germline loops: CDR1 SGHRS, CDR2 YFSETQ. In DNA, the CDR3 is TGCGCCAGCAGCCAAACCCCCGGGGGTGGCTACACCTTC. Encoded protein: CASSQTPGGGYTF. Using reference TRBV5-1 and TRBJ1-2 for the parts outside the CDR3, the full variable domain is KAGVTQTPRYLIKTRGQQVTLSCSPISGHRSVSWYQQTPGQGLQFLFEYFSETQRNKGNFPGRFSGRQFSNSRSEMNVSTLELGDSALYLCASSQTPGGGYTFGSGTRLTVV.

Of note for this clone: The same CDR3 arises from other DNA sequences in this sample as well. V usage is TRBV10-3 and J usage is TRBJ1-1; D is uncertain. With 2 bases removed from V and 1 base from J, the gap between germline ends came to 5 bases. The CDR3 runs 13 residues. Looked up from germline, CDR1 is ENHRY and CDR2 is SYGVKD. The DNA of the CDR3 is TGTGCCATCAGTGAGCGGGGGAACACTGAAGCTTTCTTT. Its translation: CAISERGNTEAFF.

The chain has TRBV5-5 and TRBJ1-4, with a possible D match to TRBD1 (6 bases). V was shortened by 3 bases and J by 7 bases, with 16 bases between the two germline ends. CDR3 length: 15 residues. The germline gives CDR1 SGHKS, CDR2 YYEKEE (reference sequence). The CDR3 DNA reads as TGTGCCAGCAGCTCGGGGAGCAGGGGAGTTGAAAAACTGTTTTTT. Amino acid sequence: CASSSGSRGVEKLFF.

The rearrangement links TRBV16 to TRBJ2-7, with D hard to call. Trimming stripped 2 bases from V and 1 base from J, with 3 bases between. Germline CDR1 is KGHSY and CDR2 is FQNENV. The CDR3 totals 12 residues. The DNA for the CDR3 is TGTGCCAGCAGCCAACGTTCCTACGAGCAGTACTTC. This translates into CASSQRSYEQYF.

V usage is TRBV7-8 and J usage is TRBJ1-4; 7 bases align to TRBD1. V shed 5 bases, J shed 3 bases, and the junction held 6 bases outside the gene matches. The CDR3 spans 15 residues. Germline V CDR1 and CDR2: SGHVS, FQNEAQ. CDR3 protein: CASSPNRGSNEKLFF. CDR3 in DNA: TGTGCCAGCAGCCCCAACAGGGGTTCTAATGAAAAACTGTTTTTT.

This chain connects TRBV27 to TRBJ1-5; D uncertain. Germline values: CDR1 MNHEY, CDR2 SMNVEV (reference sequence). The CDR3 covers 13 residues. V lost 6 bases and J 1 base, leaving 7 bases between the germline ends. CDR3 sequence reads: CASSPGSNQPQHF. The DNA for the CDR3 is TGTGCCAGCAGCCCGGGGAGCAATCAGCCCCAGCATTTT.

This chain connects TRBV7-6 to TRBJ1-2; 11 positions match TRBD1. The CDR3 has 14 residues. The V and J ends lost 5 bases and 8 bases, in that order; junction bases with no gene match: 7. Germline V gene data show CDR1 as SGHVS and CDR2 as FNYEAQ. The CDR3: CASSPGTGGTGYTF. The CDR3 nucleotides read TGTGCCAGCAGCCCCGGGACAGGGGGTACCGGCTACACCTTC.

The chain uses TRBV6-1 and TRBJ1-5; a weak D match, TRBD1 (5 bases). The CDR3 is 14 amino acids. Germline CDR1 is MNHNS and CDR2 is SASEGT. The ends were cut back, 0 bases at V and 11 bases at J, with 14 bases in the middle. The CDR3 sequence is CASSEAPGLLAQHF. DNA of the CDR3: TGTGCCAGCAGTGAAGCGCCAGGGCTTCTGGCCCAGCATTTT.

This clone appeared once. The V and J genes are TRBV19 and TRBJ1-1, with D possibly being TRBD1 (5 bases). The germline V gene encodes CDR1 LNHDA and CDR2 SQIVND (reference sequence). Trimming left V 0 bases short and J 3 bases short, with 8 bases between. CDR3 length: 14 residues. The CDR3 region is CASSIDKGYTEAFF. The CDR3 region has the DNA TGTGCCAGTAGTATAGATAAGGGGTACACTGAAGCTTTCTTT.

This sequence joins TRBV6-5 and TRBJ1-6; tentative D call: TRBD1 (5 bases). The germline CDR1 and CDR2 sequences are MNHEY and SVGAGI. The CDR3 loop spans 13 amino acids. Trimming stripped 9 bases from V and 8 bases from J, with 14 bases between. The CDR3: CASRGGIDSPLHF. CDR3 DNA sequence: TGTGCCAGTCGGGGGGGGATTGATTCACCCCTCCACTTT.

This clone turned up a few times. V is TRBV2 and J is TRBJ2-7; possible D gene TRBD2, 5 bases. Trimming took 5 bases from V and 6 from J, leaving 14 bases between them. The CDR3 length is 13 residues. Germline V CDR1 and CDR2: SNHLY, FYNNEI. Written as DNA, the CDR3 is TGTGCCAGCAGTTCTAGCTGGGGAAGCGAGCAGTACTTC. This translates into CASSSSWGSEQYF.

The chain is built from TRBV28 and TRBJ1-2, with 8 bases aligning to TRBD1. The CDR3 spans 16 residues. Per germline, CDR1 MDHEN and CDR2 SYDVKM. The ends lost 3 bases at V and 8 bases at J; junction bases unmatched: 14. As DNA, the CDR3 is TGTGCCAGCAGTTTGTGGCAGGGGGCGAATGGGGCGGGCTACACCTTC. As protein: CASSLWQGANGAGYTF.

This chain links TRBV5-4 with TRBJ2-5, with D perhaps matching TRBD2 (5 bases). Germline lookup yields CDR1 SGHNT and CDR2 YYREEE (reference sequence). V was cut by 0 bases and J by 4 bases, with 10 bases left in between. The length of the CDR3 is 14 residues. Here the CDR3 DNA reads TGTGCCAGCAGCTTGGCCGGGGTCCCAGAGACCCAGTACTTC. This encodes CASSLAGVPETQYF. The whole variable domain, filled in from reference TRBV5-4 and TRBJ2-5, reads ETGVTQSPTHLIKTRGQQVTLRCSSQSGHNTVSWYQQALGQGPQFIFQYYREEENGRGNFPPRFSGLQFPNYSSELNVNALELDDSALYLCASSLAGVPETQYFGPGTRLLVL.

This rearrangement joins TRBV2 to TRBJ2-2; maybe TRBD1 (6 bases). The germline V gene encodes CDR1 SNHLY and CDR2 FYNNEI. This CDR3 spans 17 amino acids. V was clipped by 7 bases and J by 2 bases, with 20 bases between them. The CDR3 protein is CASNPLPPGANTGELFF. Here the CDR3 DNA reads TGTGCCAGCAACCCCCTCCCGCCAGGGGCAAACACCGGGGAGCTGTTTTTT.

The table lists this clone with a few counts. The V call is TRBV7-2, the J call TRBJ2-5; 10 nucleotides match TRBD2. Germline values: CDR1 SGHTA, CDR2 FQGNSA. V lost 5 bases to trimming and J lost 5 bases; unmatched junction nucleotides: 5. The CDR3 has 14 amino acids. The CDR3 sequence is CASSTTSGVETQYF. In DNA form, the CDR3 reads TGTGCCAGCAGCACCACTAGCGGGGTGGAGACCCAGTACTTC.

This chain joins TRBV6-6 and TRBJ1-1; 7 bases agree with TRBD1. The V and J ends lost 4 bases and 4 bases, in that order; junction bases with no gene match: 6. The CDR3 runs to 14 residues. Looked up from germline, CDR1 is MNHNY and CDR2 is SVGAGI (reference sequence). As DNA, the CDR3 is TGTGCCAGCAGTTCGACAGGGAATCCCACTGAAGCTTTCTTT. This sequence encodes CASSSTGNPTEAFF.

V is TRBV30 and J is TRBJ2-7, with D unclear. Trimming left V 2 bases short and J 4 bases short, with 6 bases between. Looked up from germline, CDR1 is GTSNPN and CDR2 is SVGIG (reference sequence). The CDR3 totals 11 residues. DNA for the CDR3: TGTGCCTGGAGTTTAGAGTACGAGCAGTACTTC. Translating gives CAWSLEYEQYF.

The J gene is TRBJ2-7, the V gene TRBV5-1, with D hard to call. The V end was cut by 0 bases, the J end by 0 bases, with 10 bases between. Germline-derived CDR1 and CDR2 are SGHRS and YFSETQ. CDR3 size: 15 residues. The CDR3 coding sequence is TGCGCCAGCAGCTTGGGACAAACGAGCTCCTACGAGCAGTACTTC. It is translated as CASSLGQTSSYEQYF.

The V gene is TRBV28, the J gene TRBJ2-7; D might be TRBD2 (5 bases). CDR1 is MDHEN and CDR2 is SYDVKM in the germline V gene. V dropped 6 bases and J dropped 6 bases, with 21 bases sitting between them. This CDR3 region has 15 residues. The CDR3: CASSPSPGIGFEQYF. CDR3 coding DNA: TGTGCCAGCAGCCCGTCTCCGGGAATTGGTTTCGAGCAGTACTTC.

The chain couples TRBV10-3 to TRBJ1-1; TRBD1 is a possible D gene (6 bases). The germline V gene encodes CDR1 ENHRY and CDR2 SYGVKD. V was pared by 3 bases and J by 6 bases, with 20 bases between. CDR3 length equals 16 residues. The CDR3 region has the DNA TGTGCCATCAGTGATCCGACAGGCTTAGGGATTGCTGAAGCTTTCTTT. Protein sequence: CAISDPTGLGIAEAFF.

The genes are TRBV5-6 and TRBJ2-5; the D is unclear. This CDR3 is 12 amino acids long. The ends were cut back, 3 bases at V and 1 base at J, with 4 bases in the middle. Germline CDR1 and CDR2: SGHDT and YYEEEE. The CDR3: CASSSSQETQYF. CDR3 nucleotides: TGTGCCAGCAGCTCTAGCCAAGAGACCCAGTACTTC.